These 26 T cell receptor beta chains share one sample of origin, sequenced in a study of T-cell memory formation after mild COVID-19. TCRdb re-derived calls from the 5' RACE reads in MiXCR, one entry per CDR3 protein. The table shows about 270,000 distinct CDR3 sequences, with roughly 18% occurring only once. The sequencing input was PBMCs or a T cell subset sorted from them (not recorded which). Receptors originate from a young man who had mild COVID-19 (a few samples of this study predate the infection). Cell type and time point are not known.

This clonotype was seen a few times. This sequence joins TRBV5-1 and TRBJ2-3; a possible D gene is TRBD1 (6 bases). This CDR3 spans 16 amino acids. The germline V and J ends were trimmed by 7 bases and 1 base, with 19 bases remaining between them. Germline V gene lookup returns CDR1 SGHRS and CDR2 YFSETQ. The CDR3 is CASQTLQGMGTDTQYF. The CDR3 DNA reads as TGCGCCAGCCAAACTTTACAGGGTATGGGCACAGATACGCAGTATTTT. Complete variable domain (other parts from reference TRBV5-1 and TRBJ2-3): KAGVTQTPRYLIKTRGQQVTLSCSPISGHRSVSWYQQTPGQGLQFLFEYFSETQRNKGNFPGRFSGRQFSNSRSEMNVSTLELGDSALYLCASQTLQGMGTDTQYFGPGTRLTVL.

This clonotype has only a few counts. CDR3 loop: CASSRGLAEETQYF. The CDR3 nucleotides read TGTGCCAGCAGCCGCGGACTAGCCGAGGAGACCCAGTACTTC. The rearrangement links TRBV2 to TRBJ2-5; 8 bases are a match to TRBD2. Germline CDR1 is SNHLY and CDR2 is FYNNEI. V lost 6 bases, J lost 5 bases, and 8 bases stayed unmatched. CDR3 length: 14 residues.

This clonotype has ten or more counts. This sequence joins TRBV7-6 and TRBJ1-2; D remains unclear. Germline values: CDR1 SGHVS, CDR2 FNYEAQ. V was clipped by 4 bases and J by 5 bases, with 14 bases between them. The CDR3 extends over 14 amino acids. The CDR3 bases are TGTGCCAGCAGCTCCTTGCGTTCGGAATATGGCTACACCTTC. Translating gives CASSSLRSEYGYTF.

The chain carries TRBV12-3 or TRBV12-4 and TRBJ2-1; possible D gene TRBD2, 7 bases. V was cut by 0 bases and J by 2 bases, with 11 bases left in between. The CDR3 has 16 residues. CDR3 bases: TGTGCCAGCAGTTTAGCGGGGGGGGCTACCTACAATGAGCAGTTCTTC. Protein product: CASSLAGGATYNEQFF.

The chain has TRBV2 and TRBJ2-7; 9 nucleotides match TRBD2. CDR1 and CDR2 (germline): SNHLY, FYNNEI. The CDR3 is made up of 15 amino acids. V was pared by 1 base and J by 5 bases, with 6 bases of the junction left unmatched. CDR3 loop: CASSEGLAGIHEQYV. In nucleotides, the CDR3 is TGTGCCAGCAGTGAAGGGCTAGCGGGGATCCACGAGCAGTACGTC.

The V and J genes are TRBV5-1 and TRBJ1-2, with 7 bases lining up with TRBD1. Trimming removed 4 bases from V and 2 bases from J; junction bases left unmatched: 5. The CDR3 spans 14 residues. Germline V gene data show CDR1 as SGHRS and CDR2 as YFSETQ. The CDR3: CASSPLTGNYGYTF. The CDR3 coding sequence is TGCGCCAGCAGCCCCTTGACAGGGAACTATGGCTACACCTTC.

The sample holds a few counts of this clonotype. V gene TRBV28 combines with J gene TRBJ1-2, with 10 bases matching TRBD1. Trimming cost V 7 bases and J 5 bases; bases outside gene matches: 7. CDR1 and CDR2 from the germline V gene are MDHEN and SYDVKM. The CDR3 consists of 14 residues. The CDR3 here is CASTHGTGEYGYTF. The CDR3 region has the DNA TGTGCCAGCACCCATGGGACAGGGGAATATGGCTACACCTTC.

CDR3 amino acids: CASSFTDGSTEAFF. CDR3 DNA sequence: TGTGCCAGCAGTTTTACGGATGGGAGCACTGAAGCTTTCTTT. V and J are TRBV12-3 or TRBV12-4 and TRBJ1-1, with unresolved D. This CDR3 spans 14 amino acids. The V end lost 3 bases, the J end lost 4 bases, and 12 bases lay between the germline ends.

V is TRBV3-1 and J is TRBJ2-5; 7 nucleotides match TRBD1. The V gene end was trimmed by 0 bases and the J gene end by 2 bases; junction bases not matched to a gene: 6. Germline CDR1 and CDR2: LGHDT and YNNKEL (reference sequence). This CDR3 contains 16 residues. CDR3 sequence: CASSQDRGQVQETQYF. CDR3 sequence (DNA): TGTGCCAGCAGCCAAGATCGTGGACAGGTACAAGAGACCCAGTACTTC.

CDR3: CASSPSPTVMNTEAFF. DNA of the CDR3: TGCGCCAGCAGCCCATCCCCGACAGTAATGAACACTGAAGCTTTCTTT. This sequence joins TRBV5-1 and TRBJ1-1, with D perhaps matching TRBD1 (5 bases). This CDR3 is built from 16 residues. The germline V gene encodes CDR1 SGHRS and CDR2 YFSETQ. V lost 4 bases and J 0 bases, leaving 16 bases between the germline ends. Looking up the rest from reference TRBV5-1 and TRBJ1-1 gives the full variable domain: KAGVTQTPRYLIKTRGQQVTLSCSPISGHRSVSWYQQTPGQGLQFLFEYFSETQRNKGNFPGRFSGRQFSNSRSEMNVSTLELGDSALYLCASSPSPTVMNTEAFFGQGTRLTVV.

The chain employs TRBV4-3 and TRBJ2-7, with TRBD1 matching 7 bases. The V segment lost 7 bases and the J segment 6 bases; nucleotides outside the gene matches: 12. The CDR3 contains 14 residues. CDR1 is LGHNA, CDR2 YSLEER, per germline. This CDR3 is CASTRDRSRSEQYV. The CDR3 nucleotides are TGCGCCAGCACCCGGGACAGAAGCCGATCCGAGCAGTACGTC.

This clonotype was found a few times. The genes are TRBV28 and TRBJ2-3, with TRBD2 identical over 7 bases. V lost 2 bases and J lost 8; bases outside the gene matches: 4. The CDR3 is 13 residues long. Germline V gene lookup returns CDR1 MDHEN and CDR2 SYDVKM. The CDR3 reads CASSLGWEGTQYF. The CDR3 region has the DNA TGTGCCAGCAGTTTAGGGTGGGAGGGTACGCAGTATTTT.

V and J are TRBV20-1 and TRBJ2-1; D gene unclear. The CDR3 totals 15 residues. Germline assignment: CDR1 DFQATT and CDR2 SNEGSKA (reference sequence). V was trimmed by 1 base and J by 0 bases, leaving 10 bases between them. The CDR3 loop is CSARGAGSSYNEQFF. In nucleotides, the CDR3 is TGCAGTGCTAGAGGGGCCGGAAGCTCCTACAATGAGCAGTTCTTC.

This clonotype was recorded many times. The J gene is TRBJ2-7, the V gene TRBV18; perhaps D is TRBD1 or TRBD2 (5 bases each). Germline loops: CDR1 KGHSH, CDR2 LQKENI. This CDR3 has 12 residues. Trimming left V 8 bases short and J 3 bases short, with 11 bases between. CDR3 DNA: TGTGCCAGCAGCCCTGGGGGCTACGAGCAGTACTTC. Protein: CASSPGGYEQYF.

V gene TRBV7-8 combines with J gene TRBJ2-1, with 10 bases that match TRBD1. From germline, CDR1 is SGHVS and CDR2 FQNEAQ. V lost 5 bases to trimming and J lost 1 base; unmatched junction nucleotides: 2. This CDR3 contains 15 residues. The DNA for the CDR3 is TGTGCCAGCAGCGAGGGACAGGGGTCCTACAATGAGCAGTTCTTC. This translates into CASSEGQGSYNEQFF.

The sample holds a few counts of this clonotype. The chain employs TRBV5-1 and TRBJ1-2, with 9 bases identical to TRBD1. V lost 0 bases, J lost 7 bases, and 7 bases stayed unmatched. The CDR3 is 15 amino acids. Germline V gene lookup returns CDR1 SGHRS and CDR2 YFSETQ. The CDR3: CASSLAGTGTSGYTF. CDR3 nucleotide sequence: TGCGCCAGCAGCTTGGCCGGGACAGGGACGAGTGGCTACACCTTC.

The chain carries TRBV11-2 and TRBJ2-5; D gene uncertain. CDR1 and CDR2 (germline): SGHAT, FQNNGV. V lost 5 bases and J 0 bases, leaving 19 bases between the germline ends. The CDR3 consists of 17 residues. The CDR3 region has the DNA TGTGCCAGCAGCCCCCCTGTTTTGGCGATGTACCAAGAGACCCAGTACTTC. Translation: CASSPPVLAMYQETQYF. The variable domain in full, completed from reference TRBV11-2 and TRBJ2-5, reads EAGVAQSPRYKIIEKRQSVAFWCNPISGHATLYWYQQILGQGPKLLIQFQNNGVVDDSQLPKDRFSAERLKGVDSTLKIQPAKLEDSAVYLCASSPPVLAMYQETQYFGPGTRLLVL.

The chain is built from TRBV6-6 and TRBJ1-2, with TRBD1 matching over 8 bases. CDR1 is MNHNY and CDR2 is SVGAGI in the germline V gene (reference sequence). The junction had 8 bases not matched to a gene; V was cut back by 2 bases and J by 6 bases. This CDR3 comprises 15 residues. The CDR3 loop is CASSYIPSGGDGYTF. The CDR3 bases are TGTGCCAGCAGTTACATTCCTTCAGGGGGCGATGGCTACACCTTC.

This clonotype has a handful of counts. The chain employs TRBV4-2 and TRBJ2-1; D remains unclear. Trimming removed 5 bases from V and 7 bases from J, with 24 bases in between. CDR3 length: 17 amino acids. Germline V gene data show CDR1 as LGHNA and CDR2 as YNFKEQ. This chain's CDR3 is CASSVRSRGLYVNEQFF. The CDR3 region has the DNA TGTGCCAGCAGCGTTCGGTCGCGCGGCTTGTACGTAAATGAGCAGTTCTTC.

The chain employs TRBV12-3 or TRBV12-4 and TRBJ2-3, with D tentatively TRBD2 (5 bases). Trimming left V 3 bases short and J 2 bases short, with 9 bases between. The CDR3 extends over 14 amino acids. The CDR3 DNA sequence: TGTGCCAGCAGTTTTAGGAGGACCACAGATACGCAGTATTTT. It specifies CASSFRRTTDTQYF.

This clonotype was counted between two and nine times. The rearrangement links TRBV29-1 to TRBJ2-3, with 13 bases matching TRBD2. J gave up 0 bases and V 6 bases, and 9 bases lay outside the gene matches. CDR3 length: 17 amino acids. Per the germline V gene, CDR1 is SQVTM and CDR2 is ANQGSEA. In DNA, the CDR3 is TGCAGCGTGGGGGGACTAGCGGGGTTCTCTAGCACAGATACGCAGTATTTT. The encoded protein is CSVGGLAGFSSTDTQYF.

J is TRBJ1-5 and V is TRBV4-3; a possible D gene is TRBD1 (5 bases). CDR1 LGHNA and CDR2 YSLEER come from the germline V gene. The V and J ends lost 0 bases and 7 bases respectively, with 16 bases between them. CDR3 length equals 16 residues. The CDR3 coding sequence is TGCGCCAGCAGCCAAGATTTCGGGGGTGGAGGGCAGCCCCAGCATTTT. Encoded protein: CASSQDFGGGGQPQHF.

Only a few counts were recorded for this clonotype. The V and J genes are TRBV21-1 and TRBJ2-7; the table's D call TRBD1 went unverified against the DNA. TRBV21-1 is a pseudogene. This CDR3 has 19 amino acids. The CDR3 loop reads CASTQRRQGESGGSYEQYV. The CDR3 DNA sequence: TGTGCCAGCACCCAAAGGCGACAGGGCGAGAGCGGGGGTTCCTACGAGCAGTACGTC.

The rearrangement links TRBV21-1 to TRBJ2-5. TRBV21-1 is a pseudogene segment. This CDR3 is built from 15 residues. The CDR3 nucleotides are TGTGCCAGCAGCAAAAGCGAGGGGGTCCAAGAGACCCAGTACTTC. Translated: CASSKSEGVQETQYF.

V and J are TRBV7-3 and TRBJ2-1; 11 positions match TRBD2. The CDR3 is 14 residues long. The germline CDR1 and CDR2 sequences are SGHTA and FQGTGA. With 5 bases clipped from V and 9 bases from J, the junction kept 6 bases outside the gene matches. CDR3 sequence reads: CASSPLAGGGEQFF. The CDR3 DNA reads TGTGCCAGCAGCCCCCTAGCGGGGGGAGGTGAGCAGTTCTTC. Filled out from reference TRBV7-3 and TRBJ2-1, the complete variable domain reads GAGVSQTPSNKVTEKGKYVELRCDPISGHTALYWYRQSLGQGPEFLIYFQGTGAADDSGLPNDRFFAVRPEGSVSTLKIQRTERGDSAVYLCASSPLAGGGEQFFGPGTRLTVL.

The chain's CDR3 is CASNSQGYEKLFF. In DNA, the CDR3 is TGTGCCAGTAATAGCCAGGGGTATGAAAAACTGTTTTTT. The V and J genes are TRBV19 and TRBJ1-4, with D perhaps TRBD1 (6 bases). V lost 7 bases to trimming and J lost 6 bases, with 12 bases between them. This CDR3 is built from 13 residues. Germline loops: CDR1 LNHDA, CDR2 SQIVND (reference sequence).